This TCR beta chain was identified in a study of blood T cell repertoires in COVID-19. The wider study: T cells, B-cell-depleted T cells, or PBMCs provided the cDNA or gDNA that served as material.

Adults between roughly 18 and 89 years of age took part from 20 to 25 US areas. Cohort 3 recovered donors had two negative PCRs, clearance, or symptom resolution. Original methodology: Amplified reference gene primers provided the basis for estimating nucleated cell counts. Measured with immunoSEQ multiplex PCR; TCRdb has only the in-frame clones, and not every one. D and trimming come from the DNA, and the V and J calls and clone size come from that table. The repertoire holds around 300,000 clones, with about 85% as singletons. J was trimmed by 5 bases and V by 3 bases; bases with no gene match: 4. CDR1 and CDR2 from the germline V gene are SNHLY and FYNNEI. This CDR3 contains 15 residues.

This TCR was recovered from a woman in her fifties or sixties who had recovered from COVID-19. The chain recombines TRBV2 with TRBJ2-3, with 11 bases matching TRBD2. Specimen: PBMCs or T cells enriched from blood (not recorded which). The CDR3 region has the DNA TGTGCCAGCAGTGATAGCGGGGGGGCGAGAGATACGCAGTATTTT. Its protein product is CASSDSGGARDTQYF.